A single sample is the source of the 9 T cell receptor beta chains below, sequenced in a study of blood T cell repertoires in COVID-19. Generated by immunoSEQ multiplex PCR, the TCRdb table keeps only in-frame clones and is missing some. The data contain some 290,000 clones, around 90% of them singletons. Input material: peripheral blood. These TCRs come from a woman aged 50 to 60 who had recovered from COVID-19.

This clone was recorded only once. The rearrangement joins TRBV18 to TRBJ2-1, with TRBD2 matching over 12 bases. From germline, CDR1 is KGHSH and CDR2 LQKENI. The V and J ends lost 7 bases and 8 bases, in that order; junction bases with no gene match: 12. The CDR3 runs to 16 residues. The CDR3 region is CASFTTRLAGAHEQFF. For the CDR3, the DNA is TGTGCCAGCTTCACCACGAGACTAGCGGGAGCCCATGAGCAGTTCTTC. Together with reference TRBV18 and TRBJ2-1, the CDR3 gives the full variable domain: NAGVMQNPRHLVRRRGQEARLRCSPMKGHSHVYWYRQLPEEGLKFMVYLQKENIIDESGMPKERFSAEFPKEGPSILRIQQVVRGDSAAYFCASFTTRLAGAHEQFFGPGTRLTVL.

The chain is built from TRBV5-4 and TRBJ2-7; perhaps TRBD1 as D (6 bases). This CDR3 comprises 16 residues. V was shortened by 2 bases and J by 4 bases, with 19 bases between the two germline ends. Germline-derived CDR1 and CDR2 are SGHNT and YYREEE (reference sequence). CDR3 bases: TGTGCCAGCAGCTTCGCAGTACCAGGGGAAGGATACGAGCAGTACTTC. This translates into CASSFAVPGEGYEQYF.

The chain recombines TRBV11-3 with TRBJ2-1; 12 bases are a match to TRBD2. Germline V gene sequence: CDR1 SGHNT, CDR2 YENEEA. There are 13 residues in the CDR3. Losses at the gene ends were 2 bases for V and 10 bases for J; bases not matched to a gene: 0. For the CDR3, the DNA is TGTGCCAGCAGCTTAACTAGCGGGAGGGAGCAGTTCTTC. Protein sequence: CASSLTSGREQFF.

The chain has TRBV16 and TRBJ1-1; TRBD1 is a possible D gene (6 bases). The CDR3 has 18 residues. V was clipped by 1 base and J by 0 bases, with 18 bases between them. In germline, CDR1 is KGHSY, CDR2 FQNENV. The CDR3 sequence: CASSQLGEGDLLNTEAFF. The DNA for the CDR3 is TGTGCCAGCAGCCAATTAGGGGAGGGGGACCTCTTGAACACTGAAGCTTTCTTT.

V and J are TRBV7-8 and TRBJ2-3, with 7 bases aligning to TRBD2. The CDR3 spans 16 residues. CDR1 is SGHVS, CDR2 FQNEAQ, per germline. With 0 bases clipped from V and 9 bases from J, the junction kept 12 bases outside the gene matches. CDR3 residues: CASSLAPSGPSRTQYF. The CDR3 region has the DNA TGTGCCAGCAGCTTAGCTCCTAGCGGACCTTCCCGGACGCAGTATTTT.

The chain carries TRBV6-2 or TRBV6-3 and TRBJ2-3, with 8 bases fitting TRBD2. Germline trimming cut 5 bases from V and 6 bases from J; bases unmatched to any gene: 13. Looked up from germline, CDR1 is MNHEY and CDR2 is SVGEGT. CDR3 length: 16 residues. The CDR3 nucleotides are TGTGCCAGCAGTGGTTTGGGTAGCGGGGTCTTGGATACGCAGTATTTT. This codes for CASSGLGSGVLDTQYF.

The chain couples TRBV19 to TRBJ2-7; 9 bases line up with TRBD1. CDR3 length equals 16 residues. CDR1 is LNHDA, CDR2 SQIVND, per germline (reference sequence). V lost 5 bases to trimming and J lost 4 bases; unmatched junction nucleotides: 12. The CDR3 sequence: CASSHGTGTGKYEQYF. The CDR3 DNA follows: TGTGCCAGTAGTCATGGCACCGGGACAGGGAAATACGAGCAGTACTTC.

The rearrangement joins TRBV28 to TRBJ1-1; 9 nucleotides match TRBD1. The junction had 5 bases not matched to a gene; V was cut back by 4 bases and J by 5 bases. The CDR3 is 14 amino acids. Germline-derived CDR1 and CDR2 are MDHEN and SYDVKM. As DNA, the CDR3 is TGTGCCAGCAGTTCACCGGACAGGGGTACTGAAGCTTTCTTT. Its translation is CASSSPDRGTEAFF.

This chain links TRBV5-1 with TRBJ2-1; TRBD1 agrees at 7 bases. This CDR3 has 15 residues. V shed 0 bases and J 6 bases; nucleotides not matched to a gene: 6. Germline-derived CDR1 and CDR2 are SGHRS and YFSETQ. In DNA, the CDR3 is TGCGCCAGCAGCTTGGGGACAGGCTCATCCAATGAGCAGTTCTTC. This encodes CASSLGTGSSNEQFF.